These 8 T cell receptor beta chains share one sample of origin, sequenced in a study of T cells expressing NK-cell markers. After re-calling the 5' RACE reads, TCRdb lists one entry per CDR3 protein, DNA absent. The sample totals 400,000 to 450,000 distinct CDR3 sequences; its top ten clones hold about 7.3%. Sequencing input: blood T cells: a sorted CD56 or NKG2C T cell subset, CD4+ or CD8+ T cells, or bulk PBMC T cells (not recorded which). These receptors were taken from a woman between 18 and 70 years old in good health.

The chain links TRBV6-5 to TRBJ1-4; TCRdb designates TRBD1, a call that cannot be tested without DNA. Germline CDR1 MNHEY, CDR2 SVGAGI. The CDR3 is made up of 16 amino acids. CDR3 loop: CASSYARDSPNEKLFF.

The chain uses TRBV12-3 or TRBV12-4 and TRBJ2-3; TCRdb's D call, TRBD1, is unchecked because there is no DNA. This CDR3 spans 15 amino acids. The CDR3: CASSFTGQDGDTQYF.

The CDR3 protein is CASSQDPGIAGASYNEQFF. The rearrangement uses TRBV4-3 and TRBJ2-1; the D gene TCRdb calls, TRBD1, cannot be checked with no DNA. Germline V gene sequence: CDR1 LGHNA, CDR2 YSLEER. The length of the CDR3 is 19 residues.

The rearrangement joins TRBV25-1 to TRBJ2-3; with no DNA, the TCRdb D assignment of TRBD1 cannot be verified. The germline CDR1 and CDR2 sequences are MGHDK and SYGVNS. The CDR3 sequence is 13 residues long. The chain's CDR3 is CASSLGGGLTQYF.

The rearrangement uses TRBV6-1 and TRBJ2-6; the TRBD1 assignment by TCRdb is unverifiable without DNA. The CDR3 is made up of 17 amino acids. Germline CDR1 and CDR2: MNHNS and SASEGT. This CDR3 is CASSVRAGSSGANVLTF.

CDR3 sequence reads: CSVVGPANTGELFF. The gene calls are TRBV29-1 and TRBJ2-2; no DNA is available, so the TRBD2 call from TCRdb remains unchecked. The CDR3 totals 14 residues. Germline V lookup: CDR1 SQVTM, CDR2 ANQGSEA.

This rearrangement joins TRBV5-1 to TRBJ1-1. Germline assignment: CDR1 SGHRS and CDR2 YFSETQ. This CDR3 spans 11 amino acids. Here the CDR3 reads CASRAGGEAFF.

This chain links TRBV7-9 with TRBJ1-1; TCRdb reports TRBD1, a call that lacks DNA to check it against. Germline CDR1 reads SEHNR; CDR2 reads FQNEAQ (reference sequence). The CDR3 is made up of 13 amino acids. This chain's CDR3 is CASSHGGYTEAFF.